This entry features one TCR beta chain sequence. As processed by the authors: The authors estimated nucleated cell counts from reference gene primer amplification. Produced via immunoSEQ multiplex PCR; TCRdb's table is partial and in-frame only. The D gene and trimming were derived from the DNA, and the V and J assignments and clone size from that table. The top ten clones hold 27% of a sample with roughly 200,000 clones, over 80% of them seen once. Per germline, CDR1 KGHSH and CDR2 LQKENI. This CDR3 has 13 amino acids. With 8 bases clipped from V and 2 bases from J, the junction kept 5 bases outside the gene matches. The source of the sample is a study of blood T cell repertoires in COVID-19.

The chain links TRBV18 to TRBJ1-1; 7 positions match TRBD1. The source is a man aged 35-49 years with acute or convalescent COVID-19. Source material: peripheral blood. Here the CDR3 reads CASRQGINTEAFF. The CDR3 DNA is TGTGCCAGCCGACAGGGAATCAACACTGAAGCTTTCTTT.